One T cell receptor (beta chain) is described in this entry. The table came from immunoSEQ multiplex PCR; TCRdb's copy has only in-frame clones and leaves some out. The table lists fewer than 250,000 clones, under 80% of them singletons. This sample was included in a study of blood T cell repertoires in COVID-19. Across the study: Whether acute or convalescent, the COVID-19 samples came from the United States, Italy and Spain. The cDNA or gDNA used as material had been derived from T cells, B-cell-depleted T cells, or PBMCs.

Specimen: peripheral blood. The clonotype was recovered from a woman aged 50 to 60 with acute or convalescent COVID-19.

The CDR3 DNA is TGTGCCAGCCGGCGGGGGCCCGCAAGGGGAGAGGATGAAAAACTGTTTTTT. Protein: CASRRGPARGEDEKLFF. This chain connects TRBV19 to TRBJ1-4; D possibly corresponds to TRBD1 (6 bases). The CDR3 spans 17 residues. CDR1 and CDR2 from the germline V gene are LNHDA and SQIVND (reference sequence). V lost 9 bases and J 6 bases, leaving 26 bases between the germline ends.